The source of this TCR beta chain is a study of CD8 T cells in Susac syndrome (dated by TCRdb to the late 2010s). Background for the entire study: Repertoire sequencing was used to test whether CD8+ T cell activation and differentiation in Susac syndrome was antigen driven. The paper as a whole reports these results and caveats: The study acknowledged that relatively few individuals were included in the TCR sequencing and HLA analysis.

Peripheral blood CD8+ and CD4+ T cells from healthy donors, Susac syndrome patients and multiple sclerosis patients were profiled using high-throughput TCR beta sequencing. Healthy donors were included as age- and sex-matched controls. Bulk CD8+ and CD4+ T cells were purified magnetically by negative isolation, whereas CD8+ TEMRA cells were enriched by FACS. Blood was collected in EDTA tubes and processed within 24 hours, with PBMCs isolated through density gradient centrifugation. PBMCs intended for TCR sequencing were frozen in liquid nitrogen and were later thawed in a 37 degrees C water bath. The sorted or isolated CD4+, CD8+ and CD8+ TEMRA cells had a purity of 90% or higher. RNA was extracted with the RNeasy kit and roughly 0.5 to 1 ug was reverse transcribed using random hexamers. The immunoSEQ multiplex PCR assay, covering 54 Vbeta and 13 Jbeta segments, was used to amplify TCR beta CDR3 regions. To correct PCR amplification bias, a synthetic template baseline was used for both primer optimization and computational correction. From the authors' description of their analysis: Reads were assigned to V, D and J genes according to IMGT and analyzed in immunoSEQ Analyzer, with only productive sequences retained. Clonality was computed as one minus Shannon entropy normalized by log2 of the number of productive unique sequences. For each patient and control, public and private clones were evaluated within the 100 most prevalent clones. Clones were defined as Susac-specific when absent from the healthy and MS cohorts, from approximately 1,100 published viral clones and from other ImmuneACCESS disease sequences. The public reads were reanalyzed by TCRdb: fastp trimming at Q25, MiXCR alignment, in-frame beta chains only. Merged by CDR3 protein, the rows form single entries marked with the most common genes and DNA. The V and J calls and clone size are TCRdb's, not the authors'. The sample yields roughly 180,000 distinct CDR3 sequences; roughly 95% were counted once. Of the sample, about 0.1% falls within the top ten clones.

Concerning this clonotype: What this receptor recognizes is not known. Base qualities are not at hand, and no much larger clone is one base apart.

The CDR3 contains 14 residues, cysteine and phenylalanine counted. Only CDR3 DNA is held: 42 bases, read in frame from base 1. The germline V end is reduced by 5 bases and the J end by 7 bases; junction bases left unmatched: 10. The germline V gene (reference sequence) supplies CDR1 DFQATT and CDR2 SNEGSKA. This clonotype originated in a human donor in good health. Sequenced material: CD4+ T cells from PBMCs. This chain joins TRBV20-1 to TRBJ2-2; 7 central nucleotides agree with TRBD2. CDR3 sequence: CSAPGAGAVGELFF. The sequenced DNA: TGCAGTGCTCCCGGGGCGGGAGCCGTCGGGGAGCTGTTTTTT.